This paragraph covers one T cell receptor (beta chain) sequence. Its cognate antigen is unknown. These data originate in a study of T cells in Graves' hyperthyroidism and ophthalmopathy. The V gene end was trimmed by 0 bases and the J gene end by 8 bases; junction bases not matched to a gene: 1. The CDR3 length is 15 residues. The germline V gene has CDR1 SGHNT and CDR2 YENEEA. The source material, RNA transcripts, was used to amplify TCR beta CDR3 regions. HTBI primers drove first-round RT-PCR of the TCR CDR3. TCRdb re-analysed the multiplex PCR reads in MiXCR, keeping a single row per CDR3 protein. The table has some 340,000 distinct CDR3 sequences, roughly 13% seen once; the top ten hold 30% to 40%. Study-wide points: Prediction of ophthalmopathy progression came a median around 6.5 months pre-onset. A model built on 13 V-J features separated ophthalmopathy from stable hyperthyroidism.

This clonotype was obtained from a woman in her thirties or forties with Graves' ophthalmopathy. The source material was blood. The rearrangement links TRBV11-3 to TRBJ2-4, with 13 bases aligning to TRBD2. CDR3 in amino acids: CASSLDGTSGDIQYF. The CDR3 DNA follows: TGTGCCAGCAGCTTAGATGGGACTAGCGGGGACATTCAGTACTTC.